Detailed here is one T cell receptor beta chain. As processed by the authors: The assay estimated nucleated cells by amplifying reference gene primers. The repertoire was sequenced with immunoSEQ multiplex PCR; TCRdb's copy has only in-frame clones and lacks some. V, J and clone size are taken as reported in that table, and D and trimming were inferred from the DNA itself. The sample holds about 53,000 clones, approximately 84% seen once. These data come from a study of blood T cell repertoires in COVID-19. In the study overall: The samples span acute and convalescent COVID-19 from the United States, Italy and Spain. Sources were T cells, B-cell-depleted T cells, or PBMCs; the material itself was cDNA or gDNA.

Sequenced material: peripheral blood. The receptor comes from a human donor in a cohort sampled during active COVID-19.

CDR3 coding DNA: TGTGCCAGCAAGGGGAGGGTGCGGAGTCAGCCCCAGCATTTT. Translating it yields CASKGRVRSQPQHF. The chain employs TRBV28 and TRBJ1-5; TRBD1 is a possible D gene (5 bases). Trimming shortened V by 7 bases and J by 6 bases, and 16 bases separated the two germline ends. Germline lookup yields CDR1 MDHEN and CDR2 SYDVKM. CDR3 length: 14 amino acids.